This entry lists 18 T cell receptor beta chains sequenced from one sample in a study of cytomegalovirus exposure and HLA in healthy donors. The PCR used 60 Vbeta and 13 Jbeta primers. Clones were read by immunoSEQ multiplex PCR, and TCRdb kept only the in-frame ones, dropping some. The listing contains fewer than 75,000 clones. Sequencing used PBMCs. The receptors were sampled from a boy aged 5 to 17 in good health and CMV-seronegative.

The chain couples TRBV10-1 to TRBJ2-3, with D unclear. Germline V gene data show CDR1 as WNHNN and CDR2 as SYGVQD (reference sequence). The CDR3 is made up of 11 amino acids. V dropped 8 bases and J dropped 6 bases, with 9 bases sitting between them. The CDR3 loop is CASPSSDTQYF. The CDR3 DNA is TGCGCCAGCCCATCTAGTGATACGCAGTATTTT.

The chain joins TRBV4-1 to TRBJ2-7; no clear D gene. The germline V gene has CDR1 MGHRA and CDR2 YSYEKL. This CDR3 spans 14 amino acids. V dropped 1 base and J dropped 2 bases, with 9 bases sitting between them. CDR3: CASSQGSETYEQYF. CDR3 in DNA: TGCGCCAGCAGCCAAGGGTCAGAAACCTACGAGCAGTACTTC.

The chain combines TRBV30 with TRBJ1-5; D unresolved. The CDR3 is made up of 13 amino acids. From germline, CDR1 is GTSNPN and CDR2 SVGIG (reference sequence). V lost 2 bases and J 3 bases, leaving 8 bases between the germline ends. In DNA form, the CDR3 reads TGTGCCTGGAGTACAGCTTTCAATCAGCCCCAGCATTTT. It codes for CAWSTAFNQPQHF.

V gene TRBV30 combines with J gene TRBJ1-1; D remains ambiguous. CDR3 size: 15 residues. Trimming took 0 bases from V and 3 from J, leaving 14 bases between them. CDR1 and CDR2 (germline): GTSNPN, SVGIG (reference sequence). The CDR3 DNA follows: TGTGCCTGGAGTGTCCAAACCGGTCGAGACACTGAAGCTTTCTTT. It yields the protein CAWSVQTGRDTEAFF.

The CDR3, as DNA: TGCGCCAGCAGTCGCGGACTAGCGGGGGCCACCTACGAGCAGTACTTC. Residues: CASSRGLAGATYEQYF. The genes are TRBV5-1 and TRBJ2-7; 13 bases map to TRBD2. Looked up from germline, CDR1 is SGHRS and CDR2 is YFSETQ. The CDR3 is 16 amino acids. J lost 2 bases, V lost 5 bases, and 7 bases had no gene match. Full variable domain (missing parts from reference TRBV5-1 and TRBJ2-7): KAGVTQTPRYLIKTRGQQVTLSCSPISGHRSVSWYQQTPGQGLQFLFEYFSETQRNKGNFPGRFSGRQFSNSRSEMNVSTLELGDSALYLCASSRGLAGATYEQYFGPGTRLTVT.

This chain connects TRBV2 to TRBJ1-6; tentatively, D is TRBD1 (5 bases). Germline values: CDR1 SNHLY, CDR2 FYNNEI. The CDR3 is 14 amino acids. The V gene lost 3 bases and the J gene lost 8 bases, with 11 bases spanning the gap. CDR3 bases: TGTGCCAGCAGTGAGGAGGGGTACGATTCACCCCTCCACTTT. Amino acids: CASSEEGYDSPLHF.

The genes are TRBV27 and TRBJ1-1; unclear D gene. V was cut by 5 bases and J by 1 base, with 23 bases left in between. The CDR3 sequence is 18 residues long. Germline V lookup: CDR1 MNHEY, CDR2 SMNVEV (reference sequence). The CDR3 here is CASSRGEGRVLGNTEAFF. The DNA of the CDR3 is TGTGCCAGCAGTCGCGGTGAGGGAAGGGTATTAGGGAACACTGAAGCTTTCTTT.

V is TRBV11-2 and J is TRBJ1-6; no definite D call. The CDR3 consists of 16 residues. The V and J ends lost 1 base and 7 bases respectively, with 14 bases between them. In germline, CDR1 is SGHAT, CDR2 FQNNGV. The CDR3, as DNA: TGTGCCAGCAGCTTAGTTTCCGGAGATAGGAATTCACCCCTCCACTTT. It yields the protein CASSLVSGDRNSPLHF.

This chain connects TRBV6-1 to TRBJ1-2; D gene uncertain. Trimming stripped 5 bases from V and 5 bases from J, with 6 bases between. Looked up from germline, CDR1 is MNHNS and CDR2 is SASEGT. This CDR3 is built from 11 residues. CDR3 nucleotides: TGTGCCAGCAGTCCTTCGTATGGCTACACCTTC. The encoded protein is CASSPSYGYTF.

Notes on this clone: Other DNA sequences of this sample code for an identical CDR3. The chain is built from TRBV5-1 and TRBJ2-1; 9 bases line up with TRBD1. The length of the CDR3 is 15 residues. Per the germline V gene, CDR1 is SGHRS and CDR2 is YFSETQ. The trim removed 3 bases at V and 8 bases at J, leaving 9 bases unmatched. DNA of the CDR3: TGCGCCAGCAGCTCGCGGGACAGGGCGCGCGATGAGCAGTTCTTC. Translated, it gives CASSSRDRARDEQFF.

The chain carries TRBV6-1 and TRBJ2-7, with D maybe TRBD1 (5 bases). The CDR3 has 14 residues. Germline values: CDR1 MNHNS, CDR2 SASEGT. V gave up 1 base and J gave up 3 bases, with 10 bases separating them. CDR3 sequence: CASSEGQGYYEQYF. CDR3 coding DNA: TGTGCCAGCAGTGAAGGGCAGGGATACTACGAGCAGTACTTC.

The chain is built from TRBV5-4 and TRBJ1-2; 7 nucleotides line up with TRBD1. V trimming: 2 bases; J trimming: 7 bases; junction bases outside the gene matches: 11. Germline V CDR1 and CDR2: SGHNT, YYREEE (reference sequence). The CDR3 is made up of 15 amino acids. This CDR3 reads CASSFFDRDQGGYTF. The CDR3 nucleotides read TGTGCCAGCAGCTTTTTCGACAGGGACCAAGGTGGCTACACCTTC.

This chain links TRBV6-1 with TRBJ1-1; 7 nucleotides agree with TRBD1. The germline V gene has CDR1 MNHNS and CDR2 SASEGT. After removal of 0 bases from V and 9 bases from J, the junction contained 10 bases not matched to a gene. This CDR3 has 15 residues. The CDR3 DNA reads as TGTGCCAGCAGTGAAGCGGGACAGAAAGGGGGAAAAGCTTTCTTT. It translates to CASSEAGQKGGKAFF.

The genes are TRBV11-2 and TRBJ2-3; D not certain. This CDR3 has 14 residues. V lost 6 bases and J lost 6, with 16 bases in between. Germline values: CDR1 SGHAT, CDR2 FQNNGV. The chain's CDR3 is CASSKDAVGDTQYF. CDR3 nucleotides: TGTGCCAGCAGTAAAGACGCCGTCGGGGATACGCAGTATTTT.

This chain connects TRBV6-1 to TRBJ2-7; no reliable D call. Germline CDR1 is MNHNS and CDR2 is SASEGT. This CDR3 has 12 amino acids. The V gene lost 6 bases and the J gene lost 0 bases, with 6 bases spanning the gap. The CDR3 sequence is CASSVLSYEQYF. Here the CDR3 DNA reads TGTGCCAGCAGCGTCCTCTCCTACGAGCAGTACTTC.

This rearrangement joins TRBV6-1 to TRBJ2-1; D gene ambiguous. The CDR3 contains 12 residues. Germline values: CDR1 MNHNS, CDR2 SASEGT. With 5 bases removed from V and 9 bases from J, the gap between germline ends came to 11 bases. The CDR3: CASSPLRSEQFF. Here the CDR3 DNA reads TGTGCCAGCAGTCCGCTAAGAAGTGAGCAGTTCTTC.

The rearrangement links TRBV5-4 to TRBJ2-3; 12 bases fit TRBD2. Germline V CDR1 and CDR2: SGHNT, YYREEE (reference sequence). There are 16 residues in the CDR3. V was pared by 0 bases and J by 2 bases, with 1 base of the junction left unmatched. The CDR3 is CASSLGLAGDTDTQYF. The CDR3 DNA follows: TGTGCCAGCAGCTTGGGACTAGCGGGGGACACAGATACGCAGTATTTT.

The chain employs TRBV7-3 and TRBJ2-3; 12 bases map to TRBD2. V shed 9 bases, J shed 2 bases, and the junction held 6 bases outside the gene matches. Germline CDR1 SGHTA, CDR2 FQGTGA. The CDR3 runs 15 residues. The CDR3 reads CASALAGGNTDTQYF. The CDR3 DNA follows: TGTGCCAGTGCCCTAGCGGGAGGGAACACAGATACGCAGTATTTT. Looking up the rest from reference TRBV7-3 and TRBJ2-3 gives the full variable domain: GAGVSQTPSNKVTEKGKYVELRCDPISGHTALYWYRQSLGQGPEFLIYFQGTGAADDSGLPNDRFFAVRPEGSVSTLKIQRTERGDSAVYLCASALAGGNTDTQYFGPGTRLTVL.